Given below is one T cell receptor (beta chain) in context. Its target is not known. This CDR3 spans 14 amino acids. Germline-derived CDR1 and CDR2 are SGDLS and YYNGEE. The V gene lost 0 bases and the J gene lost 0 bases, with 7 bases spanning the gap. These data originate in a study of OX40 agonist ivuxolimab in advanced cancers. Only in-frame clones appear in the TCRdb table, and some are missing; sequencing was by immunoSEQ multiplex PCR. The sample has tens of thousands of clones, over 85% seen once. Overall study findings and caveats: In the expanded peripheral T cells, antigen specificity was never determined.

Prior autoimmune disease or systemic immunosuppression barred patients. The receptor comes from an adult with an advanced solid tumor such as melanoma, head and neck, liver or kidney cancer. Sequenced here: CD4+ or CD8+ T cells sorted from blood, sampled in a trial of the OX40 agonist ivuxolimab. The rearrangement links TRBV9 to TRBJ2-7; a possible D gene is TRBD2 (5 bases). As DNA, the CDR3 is TGTGCCAGCAGCGTAGTGGGGAGCTCCTACGAGCAGTACTTC. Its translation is CASSVVGSSYEQYF.